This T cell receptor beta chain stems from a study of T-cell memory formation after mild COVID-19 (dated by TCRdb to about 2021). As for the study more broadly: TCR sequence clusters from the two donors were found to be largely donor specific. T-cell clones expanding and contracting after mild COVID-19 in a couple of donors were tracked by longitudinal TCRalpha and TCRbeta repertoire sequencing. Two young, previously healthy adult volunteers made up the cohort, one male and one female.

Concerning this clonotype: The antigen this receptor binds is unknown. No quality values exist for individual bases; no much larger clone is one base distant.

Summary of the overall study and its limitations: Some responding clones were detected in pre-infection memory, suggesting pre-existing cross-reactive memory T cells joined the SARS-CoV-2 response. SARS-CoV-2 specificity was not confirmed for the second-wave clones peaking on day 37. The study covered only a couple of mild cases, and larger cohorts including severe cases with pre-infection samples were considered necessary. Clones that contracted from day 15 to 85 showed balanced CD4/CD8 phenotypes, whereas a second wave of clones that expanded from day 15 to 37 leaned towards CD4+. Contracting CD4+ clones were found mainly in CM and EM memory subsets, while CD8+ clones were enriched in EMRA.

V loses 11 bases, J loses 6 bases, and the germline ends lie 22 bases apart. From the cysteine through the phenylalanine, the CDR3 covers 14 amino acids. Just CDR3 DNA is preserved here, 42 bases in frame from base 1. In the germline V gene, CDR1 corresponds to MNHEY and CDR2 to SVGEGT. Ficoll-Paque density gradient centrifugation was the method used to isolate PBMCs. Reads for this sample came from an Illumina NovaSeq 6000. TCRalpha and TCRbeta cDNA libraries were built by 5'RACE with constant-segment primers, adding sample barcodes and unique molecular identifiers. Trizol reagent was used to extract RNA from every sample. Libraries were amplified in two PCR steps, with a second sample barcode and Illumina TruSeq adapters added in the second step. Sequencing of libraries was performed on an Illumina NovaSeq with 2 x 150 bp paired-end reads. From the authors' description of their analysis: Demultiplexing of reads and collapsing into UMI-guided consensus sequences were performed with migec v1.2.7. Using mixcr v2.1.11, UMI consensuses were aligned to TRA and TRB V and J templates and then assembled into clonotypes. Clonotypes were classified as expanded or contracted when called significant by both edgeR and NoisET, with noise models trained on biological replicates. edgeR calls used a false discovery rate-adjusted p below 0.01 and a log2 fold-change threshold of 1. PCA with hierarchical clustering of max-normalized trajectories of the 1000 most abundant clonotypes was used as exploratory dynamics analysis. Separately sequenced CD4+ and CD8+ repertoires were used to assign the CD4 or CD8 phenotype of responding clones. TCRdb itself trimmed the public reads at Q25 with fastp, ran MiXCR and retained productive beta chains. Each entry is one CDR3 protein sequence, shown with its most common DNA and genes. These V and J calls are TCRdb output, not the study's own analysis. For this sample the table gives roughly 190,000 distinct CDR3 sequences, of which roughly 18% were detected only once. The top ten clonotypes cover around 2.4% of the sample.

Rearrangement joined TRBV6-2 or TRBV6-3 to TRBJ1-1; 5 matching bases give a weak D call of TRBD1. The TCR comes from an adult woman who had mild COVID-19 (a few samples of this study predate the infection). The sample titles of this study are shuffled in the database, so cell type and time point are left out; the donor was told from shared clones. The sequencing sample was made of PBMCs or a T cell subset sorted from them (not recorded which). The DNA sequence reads TGTGCCGTACATAGGGACCTTGTGACGGCTGAAGCTTTCTTT. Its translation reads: CAVHRDLVTAEAFF.